One and the same sample provided the 23 T cell receptor beta chains below, sequenced in a study of technical replicates of blood from four donors. Measured with immunoSEQ multiplex PCR; TCRdb has only the in-frame clones, and not every one. There are 15,000 to 20,000 clones in the sample; approximately 87% occur only once, and more than 9% lies in the top ten. The sample consisted of PBMCs. The receptors stem from a human donor in good health.

The chain recombines TRBV7-9 with TRBJ1-1, with a tentative D call TRBD1 (5 bases). Germline-derived CDR1 and CDR2 are SEHNR and FQNEAQ (reference sequence). Trimming took off 5 bases at V and 3 bases at J, with 10 bases between the two ends. The CDR3 length is 13 residues. The CDR3 protein is CASSRGLDTEAFF. CDR3 DNA: TGTGCCAGCAGCAGGGGTCTCGACACTGAAGCTTTCTTT.

The genes are TRBV7-6 and TRBJ2-3; 11 bases match TRBD2. The CDR3 has 16 residues. V dropped 8 bases and J dropped 1; count of bases not matched to a gene: 8. Germline CDR1 reads SGHVS; CDR2 reads FNYEAQ. The CDR3: CASSPLAGAGTDTQYF. CDR3 sequence (DNA): TGTGCCAGCTCCCCACTAGCGGGAGCCGGCACAGATACGCAGTATTTT.

The chain combines TRBV27 with TRBJ2-5; D unresolved. The CDR3 is 14 amino acids. Trimming removed 5 bases from V and 5 bases from J, with 15 bases in between. Germline CDR1 MNHEY, CDR2 SMNVEV (reference sequence). CDR3 in DNA: TGTGCCAGCAGTATGACCGACACCTGGGAGACCCAGTACTTC. Its protein product is CASSMTDTWETQYF.

In this sample, this clone turned up a few times. CDR3 sequence reads: CASSIRTGEKLFF. CDR3 in DNA: TGTGCCAGTAGTATCCGGACAGGTGAAAAACTGTTTTTT. The chain couples TRBV19 to TRBJ1-4, with TRBD1 identical over 7 bases. The CDR3 extends over 13 amino acids. V lost 3 bases, J lost 7 bases, and 2 bases stayed unmatched. The V gene's germline CDR1 is LNHDA and CDR2 SQIVND (reference sequence).

This chain uses TRBV6-1 with TRBJ2-5; D gene unclear. The germline V gene encodes CDR1 MNHNS and CDR2 SASEGT. The CDR3 covers 12 residues. Trimming stripped 5 bases from V and 3 bases from J, with 7 bases between. CDR3 protein: CASSPIEETQYF. CDR3 nucleotides: TGTGCCAGCAGTCCCATAGAAGAGACCCAGTACTTC.

The chain joins TRBV7-9 to TRBJ2-1, with TRBD1 matching over 10 bases. The CDR3 is 17 residues long. Looked up from germline, CDR1 is SEHNR and CDR2 is FQNEAQ (reference sequence). V lost 0 bases, J lost 3 bases, and 5 bases stayed unmatched. This CDR3 is CASSLAVGTGDYNEQFF. The CDR3 coding sequence is TGTGCCAGCAGCTTAGCGGTTGGGACAGGGGACTACAATGAGCAGTTCTTC.

This clone was found once. The rearrangement uses TRBV7-6 and TRBJ1-2, with D unclear. The V end lost 5 bases, the J end lost 0 bases, and 13 bases lay between the germline ends. This CDR3 is 15 amino acids long. Per the germline V gene, CDR1 is SGHVS and CDR2 is FNYEAQ. CDR3 protein: CASSIHPGPNYGYTF. In DNA, the CDR3 is TGTGCCAGCAGCATCCACCCAGGTCCTAACTATGGCTACACCTTC. Full variable domain (outside the CDR3, taken from reference TRBV7-6 and TRBJ1-2): GAGVSQSPRYKVTKRGQDVALRCDPISGHVSLYWYRQALGQGPEFLTYFNYEAQQDKSGLPNDRFSAERPEGSISTLTIQRTEQRDSAMYRCASSIHPGPNYGYTFGSGTRLTVV.

This chain links TRBV10-3 with TRBJ2-3; TRBD2 aligns across 9 bases. This CDR3 is built from 18 residues. V dropped 0 bases and J dropped 1; count of bases not matched to a gene: 8. Germline V gives CDR1 ENHRY, CDR2 SYGVKD. The chain's CDR3 is CAISESGSGSLGTDTQYF. The CDR3 DNA sequence: TGTGCCATCAGTGAGTCTGGTAGCGGGAGTCTTGGCACAGATACGCAGTATTTT.

Details on this clone: The germline gene is not matched at one end of the junction; a read error may be the cause. The V call is TRBV19, the J call TRBJ2-5; 8 nucleotides align to TRBD2. Looked up from germline, CDR1 is LNHDA and CDR2 is SQIVND (reference sequence). The CDR3 length is 17 residues. Here the CDR3 reads CASSLDLASGLQETQYF. DNA for the CDR3: TGTGCCAGTAGTCTAGATCTTGCTAGCGGGTTACAAGAGACCCAGTACTTC. The entire variable domain, with the rest obtained from reference TRBV19 and TRBJ2-5, is as follows: DGGITQSPKYLFRKEGQNVTLSCEQNLNHDAMYWYRQDPGQGLRLIYYSQIVNDFQKGDIAEGYSVSREKKESFPLTVTSAQKNPTAFYLCASSLDLASGLQETQYFGPGTRLLVL.

The chain combines TRBV5-6 with TRBJ2-5; a weak D match, TRBD2 (6 bases). The germline CDR1 and CDR2 sequences are SGHDT and YYEEEE. The V end lost 5 bases, the J end lost 5 bases, and 13 bases lay between the germline ends. CDR3 length equals 13 residues. CDR3 sequence reads: CASSRGYGETQYF. The DNA for the CDR3 is TGTGCCAGCAGTCGGGGGTACGGGGAGACCCAGTACTTC.

The chain links TRBV2 to TRBJ2-7; 8 nucleotides line up with TRBD2. V trimming: 1 base; J trimming: 3 bases; junction bases outside the gene matches: 5. Germline CDR1 is SNHLY and CDR2 is FYNNEI. The CDR3 contains 15 residues. This CDR3 is CASSEGTSRIYEQYF. The CDR3 DNA sequence: TGTGCCAGCAGTGAAGGGACTAGCAGAATCTACGAGCAGTACTTC.

V and J are TRBV15 and TRBJ2-2, with 8 bases fitting TRBD2. The J segment lost 4 bases and the V segment lost 1 base, leaving 2 bases of the junction unmatched. The CDR3 totals 15 residues. Germline values: CDR1 LNHNV, CDR2 YYDKDF (reference sequence). The DNA of the CDR3 is TGTGCCACCAGCAGAGCACTAGCGGCCACCGGGGAGCTGTTTTTT. It codes for CATSRALAATGELFF.

The chain employs TRBV28 and TRBJ1-1; 8 nucleotides align to TRBD1. The germline V gene has CDR1 MDHEN and CDR2 SYDVKM. The CDR3 is 15 amino acids. Unmatched junction bases numbered 6, after V lost 4 bases and J lost 2 bases. The CDR3 protein is CASSSTTGANTEAFF. Here the CDR3 DNA reads TGTGCCAGCAGTTCCACGACAGGGGCTAACACTGAAGCTTTCTTT.

The rearrangement links TRBV4-2 to TRBJ2-2; D gene ambiguous. Germline V CDR1 and CDR2: LGHNA, YNFKEQ. This CDR3 spans 14 amino acids. Trimming removed 0 bases at V and 6 bases at J, with 8 bases between. The CDR3 here is CASSQEGEAGELFF. The CDR3 coding sequence is TGTGCCAGCAGCCAAGAGGGCGAAGCCGGGGAGCTGTTTTTT.

The genes are TRBV27 and TRBJ1-2; D is unresolved. Trimming took 0 bases from V and 2 from J, leaving 10 bases between them. The length of the CDR3 is 15 residues. CDR1 MNHEY and CDR2 SMNVEV come from the germline V gene (reference sequence). The CDR3: CASSLSFETNYGYTF. CDR3 in DNA: TGTGCCAGCAGTTTATCGTTTGAGACAAACTATGGCTACACCTTC.

The gene calls are TRBV27 and TRBJ2-1, with 9 positions matching TRBD2. CDR3 length: 15 amino acids. Germline-derived CDR1 and CDR2 are MNHEY and SMNVEV (reference sequence). The J segment lost 8 bases and the V segment lost 2 bases, leaving 7 bases of the junction unmatched. CDR3 DNA sequence: TGTGCCAGCAGTTTACTCCTAGCGGGACTCTATGAGCAGTTCTTC. This encodes CASSLLLAGLYEQFF.

The gene calls are TRBV2 and TRBJ2-1; D is perhaps TRBD2 (6 bases). This CDR3 spans 15 amino acids. V was clipped by 3 bases and J by 0 bases, with 9 bases between them. Germline V gene data show CDR1 as SNHLY and CDR2 as FYNNEI. The CDR3 DNA follows: TGTGCCAGCAGTGAGGAGACTAGCTCCTACAATGAGCAGTTCTTC. Protein product: CASSEETSSYNEQFF.

The chain is built from TRBV2 and TRBJ1-2; 7 nucleotides line up with TRBD1. Germline V lookup: CDR1 SNHLY, CDR2 FYNNEI. V was pared by 6 bases and J by 7 bases, with 8 bases of the junction left unmatched. CDR3 length equals 13 residues. DNA of the CDR3: TGTGCCAGCAGACCAACAGGGGCTGCTGGCTACACCTTC. It specifies CASRPTGAAGYTF.

The rearrangement links TRBV27 to TRBJ1-4, with 11 bases fitting TRBD1. Germline V lookup: CDR1 MNHEY, CDR2 SMNVEV (reference sequence). This CDR3 comprises 15 residues. J lost 7 bases, V lost 4 bases, and 5 bases had no gene match. The chain's CDR3 is CASSSWTGGGEKLFF. In nucleotides, the CDR3 is TGTGCCAGCAGTTCTTGGACAGGGGGCGGTGAAAAACTGTTTTTT.

The V gene is TRBV7-8, the J gene TRBJ2-1; 12 positions agree with TRBD2. This CDR3 is built from 16 residues. CDR1 SGHVS and CDR2 FQNEAQ come from the germline V gene. Trimming removed 2 bases from V and 5 bases from J; junction bases left unmatched: 4. This chain's CDR3 is CASSLMGLAGHNEQFF. DNA of the CDR3: TGTGCCAGCAGCTTAATGGGACTAGCGGGTCACAATGAGCAGTTCTTC. Using reference TRBV7-8 and TRBJ2-1 for the parts outside the CDR3, the full variable domain is GAGVSQSPRYKVAKRGQDVALRCDPISGHVSLFWYQQALGQGPEFLTYFQNEAQLDKSGLPSDRFFAERPEGSVSTLKIQRTQQEDSAVYLCASSLMGLAGHNEQFFGPGTRLTVL.

The V gene is TRBV27, the J gene TRBJ1-5, with no clear D. CDR1 MNHEY and CDR2 SMNVEV come from the germline V gene (reference sequence). Trimming took off 3 bases at V and 6 bases at J, with 12 bases between the two ends. The CDR3 has 14 residues. The CDR3 here is CASSLVYGSQPQHF. The CDR3 DNA reads TGTGCCAGCAGTTTGGTTTACGGGTCTCAGCCCCAGCATTTT.

The genes are TRBV7-9 and TRBJ2-7; 9 nucleotides align to TRBD1. The CDR3 sequence is 14 residues long. The germline CDR1 and CDR2 sequences are SEHNR and FQNEAQ (reference sequence). The trim removed 5 bases at V and 4 bases at J, leaving 6 bases unmatched. The CDR3 DNA reads TGTGCCAGCAGCCAGGACAGGGGAACGTACGAGCAGTACTTC. This encodes CASSQDRGTYEQYF.

This chain joins TRBV6-4 and TRBJ2-1; a possible D gene is TRBD2 (6 bases). Trimming left V 5 bases short and J 5 bases short, with 10 bases between. Germline CDR1 is MRHNA and CDR2 is SNTAGT. CDR3 length equals 13 residues. For the CDR3, the DNA is TGTGCCAGCAGTTCCGGGACTCACAATGAGCAGTTCTTC. It encodes CASSSGTHNEQFF.